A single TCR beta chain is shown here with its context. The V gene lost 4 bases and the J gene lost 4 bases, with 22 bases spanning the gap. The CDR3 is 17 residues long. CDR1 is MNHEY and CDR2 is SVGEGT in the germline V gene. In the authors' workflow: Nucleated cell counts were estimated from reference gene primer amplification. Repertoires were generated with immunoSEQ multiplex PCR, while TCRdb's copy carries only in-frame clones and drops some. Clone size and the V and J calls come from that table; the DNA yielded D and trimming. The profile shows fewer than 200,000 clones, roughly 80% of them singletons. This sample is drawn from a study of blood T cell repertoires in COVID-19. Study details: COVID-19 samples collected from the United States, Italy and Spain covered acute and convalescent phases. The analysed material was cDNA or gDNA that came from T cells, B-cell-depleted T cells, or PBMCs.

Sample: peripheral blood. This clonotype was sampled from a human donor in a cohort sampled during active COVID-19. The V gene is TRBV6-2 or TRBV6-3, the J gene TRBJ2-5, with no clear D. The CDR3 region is CASSSSGLGRRRETQYF. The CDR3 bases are TGTGCCAGCAGTTCCTCTGGGTTAGGCCGTAGGAGAGAGACCCAGTACTTC.